One and the same sample provided the 13 T cell receptor beta chains below, sequenced in a study of blood T cells in healthy people across ages (dated by TCRdb to the mid-2010s). The library relied on 5' RACE. The sequencer was an Illumina HiSeq 2500. A second about 7 to 12 cycle PCR used a sample-barcoded 5' primer and a J-beta primer mix. TCRdb's own reprocessing of the public reads used fastp at Q25 and MiXCR and kept productive beta chains. Every distinct CDR3 protein forms one entry, paired with its most common genes and DNA. This sample gives approximately 690,000 distinct CDR3 sequences in total; around 54% of them show up just once. Of the sample, 35% to 40% falls within the top ten clones. Material: blood. All receptors derive from a man in his sixties in good health.

This clonotype has more than one count but fewer than ten. This sequence joins TRBV20-1 and TRBJ1-2; D is unclear. Germline V CDR1 and CDR2: DFQATT, SNEGSKA (reference sequence). This CDR3 region has 12 residues. V dropped 6 bases and J dropped 2 bases, with 10 bases sitting between them. CDR3 coding DNA: TGCAGTGCCGGGAAGGGAAACTATGGCTACACCTTC. As protein: CSAGKGNYGYTF.

This clonotype occurred a few times. This chain uses TRBV7-2 with TRBJ2-2, with D possibly matching TRBD1 (5 bases). Germline V lookup: CDR1 SGHTA, CDR2 FQGNSA. The CDR3 is 13 residues long. The V end was cut by 5 bases, the J end by 6 bases, with 10 bases between. The CDR3 DNA reads as TGTGCCAGCAGCCCGCAGGGTCCCGGGGAGCTGTTTTTT. This encodes CASSPQGPGELFF.

The V and J genes are TRBV20-1 and TRBJ2-1; no reliable D call. There are 13 residues in the CDR3. The ends were cut back, 3 bases at V and 9 bases at J, with 15 bases in the middle. CDR1 DFQATT and CDR2 SNEGSKA come from the germline V gene (reference sequence). The CDR3 loop reads CSARPPGQVEQFF. In DNA form, the CDR3 reads TGCAGTGCTAGGCCGCCTGGCCAGGTTGAGCAGTTCTTC.

DNA for the CDR3: TGTGCCAGCAGCGAGGGGGCGCTTGTTAACTATGGCTACACCTTC. Protein product: CASSEGALVNYGYTF. The chain links TRBV7-2 to TRBJ1-2, with TRBD1 matching 7 bases. After removal of 5 bases from V and 1 base from J, the junction contained 7 bases not matched to a gene. This CDR3 is 15 amino acids long. CDR1 and CDR2 (germline): SGHTA, FQGNSA. Looking up the rest from reference TRBV7-2 and TRBJ1-2 gives the full variable domain: GAGVSQSPSNKVTEKGKDVELRCDPISGHTALYWYRQSLGQGLEFLIYFQGNSAPDKSGLPSDRFSAERTGGSVSTLTIQRTQQEDSAVYLCASSEGALVNYGYTFGSGTRLTVV.

The chain carries TRBV5-1 and TRBJ2-3; 9 bases fit TRBD2. In germline, CDR1 is SGHRS, CDR2 YFSETQ. Trimming cost V 5 bases and J 2 bases; bases outside gene matches: 6. There are 15 residues in the CDR3. As DNA, the CDR3 is TGCGCCAGCAGTCGGCTAGCGGGGATCACAGATACGCAGTATTTT. Amino acids: CASSRLAGITDTQYF.

The chain recombines TRBV28 with TRBJ2-5; 8 bases map to TRBD1. Germline V CDR1 and CDR2: MDHEN, SYDVKM. The junction had 3 bases not matched to a gene; V was cut back by 2 bases and J by 1 base. The CDR3 has 15 residues. DNA for the CDR3: TGTGCCAGCAGTTTAGGGGACAGGACCCAAGAGACCCAGTACTTC. Translating it yields CASSLGDRTQETQYF.

This clonotype was recorded once. The rearrangement joins TRBV12-3 or TRBV12-4 to TRBJ1-5; D possibly corresponds to TRBD1 (5 bases). Trimming cost V 5 bases and J 9 bases, with 14 bases left between them. The CDR3 is 13 amino acids. In DNA, the CDR3 is TGTGCCAGCAGTACTCAAGACGGGGCGCCCCAGCATTTT. As protein: CASSTQDGAPQHF.

V usage is TRBV29-1 and J usage is TRBJ1-2; D unresolved. Trimming pared 3 bases from V and 1 base from J, leaving 6 bases between. This CDR3 has 12 amino acids. CDR1 and CDR2 from the germline V gene are SQVTM and ANQGSEA. DNA of the CDR3: TGCAGCGTTGAGGCCCATAACTATGGCTACACCTTC. Protein product: CSVEAHNYGYTF.

This chain uses TRBV18 with TRBJ2-3, with D unclear. The V end lost 6 bases, the J end lost 0 bases, and 7 bases lay between the germline ends. The CDR3 length is 13 residues. The germline V gene encodes CDR1 KGHSH and CDR2 LQKENI. The CDR3 loop is CASSGISTDTQYF. The DNA for the CDR3 is TGTGCCAGCTCCGGCATTAGCACAGATACGCAGTATTTT. Together with reference TRBV18 and TRBJ2-3, the CDR3 gives the full variable domain: NAGVMQNPRHLVRRRGQEARLRCSPMKGHSHVYWYRQLPEEGLKFMVYLQKENIIDESGMPKERFSAEFPKEGPSILRIQQVVRGDSAAYFCASSGISTDTQYFGPGTRLTVL.

This chain joins TRBV20-1 and TRBJ1-6, with D possibly being TRBD1 (6 bases). The length of the CDR3 is 15 residues. Germline CDR1 reads DFQATT; CDR2 reads SNEGSKA (reference sequence). V lost 6 bases to trimming and J lost 7 bases, with 19 bases between them. CDR3 sequence: CSAKRTGFENSPLHF. DNA for the CDR3: TGCAGTGCAAAAAGAACAGGGTTTGAGAATTCACCCCTCCACTTT.

The J gene is TRBJ2-7, the V gene TRBV20-1; 10 bases align to TRBD2. Germline loops: CDR1 DFQATT, CDR2 SNEGSKA (reference sequence). CDR3 size: 15 residues. This CDR3 reads CRPIWERGGQYEQYF. DNA of the CDR3: TGCAGGCCAATCTGGGAGCGGGGGGGCCAATACGAGCAGTACTTC.

Details on this clonotype: At one end, the junction sequence differs from germline, possibly due to a read error. The J gene is TRBJ1-1, the V gene TRBV15; D not certain. Germline V gene data show CDR1 as LNHNV and CDR2 as YYDKDF (reference sequence). The CDR3 contains 14 residues. The CDR3 nucleotides read TGTGCCACCAGCAGAGCGGTTTTAGGCACTGAAGCTCTCTTT. Protein sequence: CATSRAVLGTEALF.

The V and J genes are TRBV28 and TRBJ2-7, with TRBD1 matching over 9 bases. Trimming removed 6 bases from V and 4 bases from J; junction bases left unmatched: 10. The length of the CDR3 is 15 residues. Germline-derived CDR1 and CDR2 are MDHEN and SYDVKM. As DNA, the CDR3 is TGTGCCAGCAGGGACAGGGGATCTATCGCTTACGAGCAGTACTTC. It translates to CASRDRGSIAYEQYF. Variable domain in full (rest from reference TRBV28 and TRBJ2-7): DVKVTQSSRYLVKRTGEKVFLECVQDMDHENMFWYRQDPGLGLRLIYFSYDVKMKEKGDIPEGYSVSREKKERFSLILESASTNQTSMYLCASRDRGSIAYEQYFGPGTRLTVT.